Described below is a single TCR beta chain sequence and its context. Its specificity is not known. Cultured CD4+ T cells had their DNA profiled by the Oncomine TCR Beta short-read assay. Researchers extracted genomic DNA from CD4+ T cells that had been cultured. TCRdb independently ran MiXCR on the PCR reads; one entry per CDR3 protein. The sample records fewer than 20,000 distinct CDR3 sequences, about 44% being singletons. Sample treatment: roughly 10-day PBMC culture with coronavirus spike peptide pools or control peptides (ViraFEST assay). Half-medium replacement with fresh IL-2 medium took place on days 3 and 7. The sample comes from a study of vaccination and CD4 T cells after COVID-19. On the study more broadly: There were six male and four female convalescents, and two of them were Hispanic. Cellular stimulation was performed using overlapping spike peptides derived from SARS-CoV-2, HCoV-NL63, HCoV-OC43 and HCoV-229E.

The specimen comprised CD4+ T cells from blood, cultured in vitro, sampled before SARS-CoV-2 vaccination. This TCR was sampled from a human donor who had recovered from COVID-19.

Here the CDR3 reads CSASDPTEAFF. The CDR3, as DNA: TGCAGTGCTTCAGACCCCACTGAAGCTTTCTTT. The chain carries TRBV20-1 and TRBJ1-1; no reliable D call. Trimming left V 5 bases short and J 4 bases short, with 8 bases between. From germline, CDR1 is DFQATT and CDR2 SNEGSKA (reference sequence). This CDR3 is built from 11 residues.